Presented here are 22 T cell receptor beta chains from one specimen sequenced in a study of Ad26.COV2.S vaccination and SARS-CoV-2 variants. Sequencing was performed with immunoSEQ multiplex PCR; in TCRdb, only in-frame clones are kept and a portion is missing. The data contain hundreds of thousands of clones, 85% of them singletons. The treatment denotes: around 19 received Ad26.COV2.S at low or high dose, single or two shots; 5 received placebo; per-sample allocation not given. The samples were gathered on day 63 after the first injection of vaccine or placebo. This sample comprised peripheral blood, obtained in a trial of Ad26.COV2.S vaccine versus placebo. The receptor set was obtained from a person between 18 and 60 years old who received the Ad26.COV2.S COVID-19 vaccine or a placebo.

The rearrangement joins TRBV4-1 to TRBJ1-5; 9 nucleotides line up with TRBD1. V lost 3 bases, J lost 9 bases, and 9 bases stayed unmatched. Germline V gene sequence: CDR1 MGHRA, CDR2 YSYEKL. This CDR3 region has 15 residues. DNA for the CDR3: TGCGCCAGCAGCCAGACAGGGACAGGGTTCCCGCCCCAGCATTTT. Residues: CASSQTGTGFPPQHF.

The genes are TRBV28 and TRBJ2-6, with 9 bases matching TRBD1. Germline CDR1 reads MDHEN; CDR2 reads SYDVKM. There are 16 residues in the CDR3. Germline trimming cut 7 bases from V and 4 bases from J; bases unmatched to any gene: 8. CDR3 sequence reads: CASIQGQGSGANVLTF. The CDR3 nucleotides read TGTGCCAGCATTCAGGGACAGGGATCAGGGGCCAACGTCCTGACTTTC.

The rearrangement uses TRBV6-5 and TRBJ2-7, with a possible D match to TRBD1 (7 bases). CDR1 and CDR2 from the germline V gene are MNHEY and SVGAGI. The CDR3 has 14 amino acids. The V end was cut by 2 bases, the J end by 3 bases, with 11 bases between. The CDR3 coding sequence is TGTGCCAGCAGTTACGCCAGGGGGGACTACGAGCAGTACTTC. It yields the protein CASSYARGDYEQYF.

CDR3 sequence (DNA): TGTGCCAGCAGCTTACAGGGTTCCTACAATGAGCAGTTCTTC. Amino acids: CASSLQGSYNEQFF. This chain links TRBV7-9 with TRBJ2-1; TRBD1 is a possible D gene (5 bases). The CDR3 extends over 14 amino acids. V was clipped by 2 bases and J by 1 base, with 6 bases between them. The germline V gene encodes CDR1 SEHNR and CDR2 FQNEAQ (reference sequence).

This chain connects TRBV27 to TRBJ2-7; 12 bases match TRBD1. The CDR3 has 17 amino acids. V shed 6 bases and J 3 bases; nucleotides not matched to a gene: 12. The germline CDR1 and CDR2 sequences are MNHEY and SMNVEV (reference sequence). Here the CDR3 reads CASRLRRGQGAIYEQYF. CDR3 coding DNA: TGTGCCAGCAGATTGAGGCGGGGACAGGGGGCTATCTACGAGCAGTACTTC.

The gene calls are TRBV28 and TRBJ2-3; D perhaps matches TRBD2 (6 bases). CDR3 size: 15 residues. Germline CDR1 is MDHEN and CDR2 is SYDVKM. V lost 3 bases and J 3 bases, leaving 13 bases between the germline ends. For the CDR3, the DNA is TGTGCCAGCAGTTTTGGCGGGGCCATAACAGATACGCAGTATTTT. Translated, it gives CASSFGGAITDTQYF. The whole variable domain, filled in from reference TRBV28 and TRBJ2-3, reads DVKVTQSSRYLVKRTGEKVFLECVQDMDHENMFWYRQDPGLGLRLIYFSYDVKMKEKGDIPEGYSVSREKKERFSLILESASTNQTSMYLCASSFGGAITDTQYFGPGTRLTVL.

The chain carries TRBV10-3 and TRBJ2-1; 10 bases agree with TRBD2. The CDR3 covers 16 residues. CDR1 and CDR2 from the germline V gene are ENHRY and SYGVKD. V dropped 4 bases and J dropped 8; count of bases not matched to a gene: 11. As DNA, the CDR3 is TGTGCCATCAGTGTTACTAGCGGGACAAGCCCCGATGAGCAGTTCTTC. Translation: CAISVTSGTSPDEQFF.

This clone was found a few times. The chain has TRBV24-1 and TRBJ2-4, with D perhaps TRBD1 or TRBD2 (5 bases each). CDR3 length equals 16 residues. The germline gives CDR1 KGHDR, CDR2 SFDVKD. V was clipped by 1 base and J by 8 bases, with 17 bases between them. The CDR3 region is CATSDLRSGTPDIQYF. The CDR3 bases are TGTGCCACCAGTGATTTACGGTCGGGGACCCCCGACATTCAGTACTTC.

The J gene is TRBJ2-7, the V gene TRBV18; 10 nucleotides line up with TRBD2. V lost 2 bases to trimming and J lost 0 bases; unmatched junction nucleotides: 1. The V gene's germline CDR1 is KGHSH and CDR2 LQKENI. CDR3 size: 15 residues. DNA for the CDR3: TGTGCCAGCTCACCAATAGCGGGGGGCTCCTACGAGCAGTACTTC. This sequence encodes CASSPIAGGSYEQYF.

The V call is TRBV19, the J call TRBJ2-5; D is possibly TRBD2 (5 bases). The CDR3 is 13 residues long. Germline V gene sequence: CDR1 LNHDA, CDR2 SQIVND (reference sequence). V gave up 7 bases and J gave up 9 bases, with 18 bases separating them. CDR3 amino acids: CASIHPAGGAQYF. CDR3 DNA sequence: TGTGCCAGTATTCACCCGGCAGGAGGAGCCCAGTACTTC. The whole variable domain, filled in from reference TRBV19 and TRBJ2-5, reads DGGITQSPKYLFRKEGQNVTLSCEQNLNHDAMYWYRQDPGQGLRLIYYSQIVNDFQKGDIAEGYSVSREKKESFPLTVTSAQKNPTAFYLCASIHPAGGAQYFGPGTRLLVL.

The chain couples TRBV7-2 to TRBJ2-5; D uncertain. CDR3 length: 19 amino acids. V lost 2 bases to trimming and J lost 1 base, with 23 bases between them. The germline V gene has CDR1 SGHTA and CDR2 FQGNSA. CDR3 sequence: CASSLSFVGSSSAQETQYF. CDR3 DNA: TGTGCCAGCAGCTTAAGCTTTGTCGGGTCTTCCTCGGCCCAAGAGACCCAGTACTTC.

The chain combines TRBV4-1 with TRBJ1-1; no firm D call. The CDR3 spans 12 residues. CDR1 MGHRA and CDR2 YSYEKL come from the germline V gene. Trimming pared 3 bases from V and 3 bases from J, leaving 5 bases between. CDR3 in DNA: TGCGCCAGCAGCCACGGTGACACTGAAGCTTTCTTT. Translating gives CASSHGDTEAFF.

The chain has TRBV28 and TRBJ2-2; D may be TRBD2 (5 bases). CDR1 MDHEN and CDR2 SYDVKM come from the germline V gene. The CDR3 consists of 16 residues. The V end lost 5 bases, the J end lost 0 bases, and 13 bases lay between the germline ends. CDR3 bases: TGTGCCAGCAGTCAGCGGACGCCCGCGAACACCGGGGAGCTGTTTTTT. This codes for CASSQRTPANTGELFF.

This clone came up once. The chain has TRBV5-6 and TRBJ1-2; no firm D call. This CDR3 is built from 16 residues. Trimming left V 3 bases short and J 0 bases short, with 15 bases between. The germline CDR1 and CDR2 sequences are SGHDT and YYEEEE. The CDR3 loop reads CASSWVRTATNYGYTF. The CDR3 bases are TGTGCCAGCAGCTGGGTCCGAACTGCGACTAACTATGGCTACACCTTC.

This rearrangement joins TRBV30 to TRBJ1-4; D unresolved. The V gene lost 2 bases and the J gene lost 0 bases, with 10 bases spanning the gap. CDR1 is GTSNPN and CDR2 is SVGIG in the germline V gene (reference sequence). The CDR3 is 15 residues long. The CDR3 DNA follows: TGTGCCTGGAGTCCGCTGTCGTCAACTAATGAAAAACTGTTTTTT. Translation: CAWSPLSSTNEKLFF.

The gene calls are TRBV11-2 and TRBJ2-1; D is undetermined. With 5 bases removed from V and 2 bases from J, the gap between germline ends came to 4 bases. The CDR3 is made up of 12 amino acids. Germline CDR1 is SGHAT and CDR2 is FQNNGV. CDR3: CASSRAYNEQFF. CDR3 coding DNA: TGTGCCAGCAGCAGGGCCTACAATGAGCAGTTCTTC.

This clone was seen only a few times. The chain employs TRBV15 and TRBJ2-2; D not certain. Germline V gene sequence: CDR1 LNHNV, CDR2 YYDKDF (reference sequence). The CDR3 sequence is 13 residues long. Trimming shortened V by 5 bases and J by 1 base, and 5 bases separated the two germline ends. Here the CDR3 reads CATSVRNTGELFF. DNA of the CDR3: TGTGCCACCAGCGTTCGGAACACCGGGGAGCTGTTTTTT.

The gene calls are TRBV6-1 and TRBJ2-2; a possible D gene is TRBD2 (6 bases). CDR3 length equals 17 residues. The germline gives CDR1 MNHNS, CDR2 SASEGT. The V and J ends lost 4 bases and 0 bases respectively, with 15 bases between them. CDR3 nucleotides: TGTGCCAGCAGTGTACTTGCGGGGAGCGCGAACACCGGGGAGCTGTTTTTT. It codes for CASSVLAGSANTGELFF.

The rearrangement links TRBV30 to TRBJ1-1, with TRBD1 as a possible D gene (6 bases). The CDR3 consists of 14 residues. Per the germline V gene, CDR1 is GTSNPN and CDR2 is SVGIG (reference sequence). Deletions cut 2 bases from V and 2 bases from J, with 12 bases between. This CDR3 is CAWSLGQINTEAFF. The CDR3 DNA follows: TGTGCCTGGAGTCTCGGACAGATTAACACTGAAGCTTTCTTT.

The rearrangement joins TRBV14 to TRBJ1-2, with TRBD1 matching 8 bases. Germline V gives CDR1 SGHDN, CDR2 FVKESK. With 5 bases clipped from V and 8 bases from J, the junction kept 1 base outside the gene matches. This CDR3 is 11 amino acids long. In nucleotides, the CDR3 is TGTGCCAGCAGCTACAGGGGGGGCTACACCTTC. Protein: CASSYRGGYTF. Filled out from reference TRBV14 and TRBJ1-2, the complete variable domain reads EAGVTQFPSHSVIEKGQTVTLRCDPISGHDNLYWYRRVMGKEIKFLLHFVKESKQDESGMPNNRFLAERTGGTYSTLKVQPAELEDSGVYFCASSYRGGYTFGSGTRLTVV.

This clone was detected only a few times. This chain connects TRBV30 to TRBJ2-1, with TRBD1 identical over 9 bases. Germline V gene sequence: CDR1 GTSNPN, CDR2 SVGIG (reference sequence). The CDR3 length is 12 residues. J was trimmed by 4 bases and V by 8 bases; bases with no gene match: 3. CDR3 region: CAGTGTYNEQFF. Here the CDR3 DNA reads TGTGCCGGGACAGGGACGTACAATGAGCAGTTCTTC.

The rearrangement uses TRBV4-3 and TRBJ2-7; TRBD1 matches 7 bases. CDR1 is LGHNA and CDR2 is YSLEER in the germline V gene. After removal of 2 bases from V and 6 bases from J, the junction contained 10 bases not matched to a gene. The CDR3 covers 15 residues. Here the CDR3 reads CASSQRTGPSGEQYF. The CDR3 DNA follows: TGCGCCAGCAGCCAAAGGACAGGTCCGTCGGGCGAGCAGTACTTC.